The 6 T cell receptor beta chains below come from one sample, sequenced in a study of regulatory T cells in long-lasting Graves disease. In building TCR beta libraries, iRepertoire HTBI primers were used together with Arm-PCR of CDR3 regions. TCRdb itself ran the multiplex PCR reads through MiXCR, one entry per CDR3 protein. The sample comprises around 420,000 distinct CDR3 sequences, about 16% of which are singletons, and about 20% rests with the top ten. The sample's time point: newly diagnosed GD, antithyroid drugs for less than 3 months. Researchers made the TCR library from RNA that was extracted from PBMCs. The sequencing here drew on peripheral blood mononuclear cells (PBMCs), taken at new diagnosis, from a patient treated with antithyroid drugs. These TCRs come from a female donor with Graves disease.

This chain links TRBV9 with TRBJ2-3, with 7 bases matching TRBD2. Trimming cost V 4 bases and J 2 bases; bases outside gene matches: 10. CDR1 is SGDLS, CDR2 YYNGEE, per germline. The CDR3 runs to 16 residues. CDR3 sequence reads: CASSPRASGFTDTQYF. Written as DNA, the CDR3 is TGTGCCAGCAGCCCCCGGGCTAGCGGCTTCACAGATACGCAGTATTTT.

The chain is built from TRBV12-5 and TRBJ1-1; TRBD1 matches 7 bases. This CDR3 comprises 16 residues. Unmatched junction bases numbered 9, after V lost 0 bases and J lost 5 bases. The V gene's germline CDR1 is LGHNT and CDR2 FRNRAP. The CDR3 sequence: CASGLVRAGGWTEAFF. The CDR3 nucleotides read TGTGCTAGTGGTTTGGTACGGGCAGGGGGGTGGACTGAAGCTTTCTTT.

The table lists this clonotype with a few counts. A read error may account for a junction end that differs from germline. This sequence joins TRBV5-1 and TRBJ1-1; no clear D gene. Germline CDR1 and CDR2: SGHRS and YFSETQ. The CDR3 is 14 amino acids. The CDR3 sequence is CASSLDGMNTGAFF. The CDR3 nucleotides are TGCGCCAGCAGCTTGGACGGAATGAACACTGGAGCTTTCTTT.

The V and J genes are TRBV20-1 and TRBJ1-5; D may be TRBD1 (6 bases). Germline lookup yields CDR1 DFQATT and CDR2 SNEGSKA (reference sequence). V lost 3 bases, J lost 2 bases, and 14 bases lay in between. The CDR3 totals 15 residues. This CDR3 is CSARWGGAGNQPQHF. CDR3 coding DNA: TGCAGTGCTAGGTGGGGGGGCGCGGGCAATCAGCCCCAGCATTTT.

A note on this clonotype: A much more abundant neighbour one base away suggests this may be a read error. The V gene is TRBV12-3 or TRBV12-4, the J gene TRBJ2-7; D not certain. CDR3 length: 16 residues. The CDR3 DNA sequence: TGTGCCGGCAGTTTTTCTGGACCACCCACTCCCTACGAGCAGTACTTC. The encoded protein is CAGSFSGPPTPYEQYF.

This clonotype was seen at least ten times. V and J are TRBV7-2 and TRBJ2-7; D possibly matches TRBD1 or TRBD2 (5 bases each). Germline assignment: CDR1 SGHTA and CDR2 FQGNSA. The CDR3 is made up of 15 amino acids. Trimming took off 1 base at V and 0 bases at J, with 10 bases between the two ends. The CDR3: CASSLEPGTSYEQYF. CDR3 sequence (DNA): TGTGCCAGCAGCTTAGAACCAGGGACCTCCTACGAGCAGTACTTC.